The TCR beta chain described here comes from a study of T cells in Graves' hyperthyroidism and ophthalmopathy. General observations from the study: Expanded thyroid clonotypes (above 0.001) were mostly also found in blood.

The CDR3 spans 17 residues. Germline V CDR1 and CDR2: SGHAT, FQNNGV. J lost 7 bases, V lost 0 bases, and 13 bases had no gene match. The CDR3 regions of TCR beta were amplified from RNA transcripts. In the first-round RT-PCR of the TCR CDR3, the HTBI primer set was used. TCRdb ran MiXCR on the multiplex PCR reads and lists one entry per CDR3 protein. Among 270,000 or so distinct CDR3 sequences, about 16% were seen once, and the ten largest hold more than 30%. The sample holds a few counts of this clonotype. The antigen remains unidentified. This may arise from a read error, as a much more abundant clone is one base away.

The clonotype was recovered from a woman aged 50 to 60 with Graves' hyperthyroidism that later progressed to Graves' ophthalmopathy. Sequenced input: blood. The chain has TRBV11-2 and TRBJ2-7; the match to TRBD2 covers 9 bases. As DNA, the CDR3 is TGTGCCAGCAGCTTAGATCTACCAGCGGGAGGAGTCGGAGAGCAGTACTTC. Encoded protein: CASSLDLPAGGVGEQYF. The entire variable domain, with the rest obtained from reference TRBV11-2 and TRBJ2-7, is as follows: EAGVAQSPRYKIIEKRQSVAFWCNPISGHATLYWYQQILGQGPKLLIQFQNNGVVDDSQLPKDRFSAERLKGVDSTLKIQPAKLEDSAVYLCASSLDLPAGGVGEQYFGPGTRLTVT.